This entry concerns a single T cell receptor beta chain. The entry originates in a study of shared clonotypes between healthy human individuals. V was clipped by 3 bases and J by 0 bases; unmatched bases: 12. CDR1 and CDR2 from the germline V gene are WNHNN and SYGVQD (reference sequence). The CDR3 sequence is 19 residues long. Clones were read by immunoSEQ multiplex PCR, and TCRdb kept only the in-frame ones, dropping some. The repertoire holds about a million clones, with roughly 80% as singletons. The V call is TRBV10-1, the J call TRBJ2-1; 9 positions agree with TRBD2. The specimen was memory CD4+ T cells from PBMCs. Noted subset: CD45RA-negative fraction. The sequence derives from a man younger than 35 in good health. Some clones in this sample may be carry-over from other donors' samples. The CDR3 reads CASSETRAGGPSSYNEQFF. The DNA of the CDR3 is TGCGCCAGCAGTGAAACTAGAGCGGGAGGCCCGAGCTCCTACAATGAGCAGTTCTTC.